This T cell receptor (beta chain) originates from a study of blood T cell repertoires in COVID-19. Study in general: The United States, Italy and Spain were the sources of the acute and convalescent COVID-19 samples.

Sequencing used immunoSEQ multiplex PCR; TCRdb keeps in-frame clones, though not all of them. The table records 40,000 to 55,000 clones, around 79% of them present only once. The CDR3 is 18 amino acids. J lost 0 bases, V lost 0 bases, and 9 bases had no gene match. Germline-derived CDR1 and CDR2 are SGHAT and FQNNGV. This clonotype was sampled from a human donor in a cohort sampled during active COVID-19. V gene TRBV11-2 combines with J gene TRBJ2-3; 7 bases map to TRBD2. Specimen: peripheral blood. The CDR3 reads CASSLDAQRGPSTDTQYF. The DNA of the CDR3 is TGTGCCAGCAGCTTAGATGCCCAGCGGGGCCCTAGCACAGATACGCAGTATTTT.